This TCR beta chain was recovered during a study of CD8 T cells in Susac syndrome (dated by TCRdb to the late 2010s). The study in broad terms: Among the Susac syndrome patients who were sequenced, clinically active disease was present in five or six and clinical remission was observed in roughly eight. Susac syndrome patients were therapy-naive, on corticosteroids (some also receiving IVIg), or on IVIg alone at blood withdrawal. The study used repertoire sequencing to test whether antigen drove CD8+ T cell activation and differentiation in Susac syndrome. The clonality of the CD8+ T cell repertoire was compared across over 10 healthy donors, some 14 Susac syndrome patients and around 16 multiple sclerosis patients.

CDR1 and CDR2 are read off the germline V gene (reference sequence) as LNHDA and SQIVND. Ends trimmed: V by 3 bases, J by 2 bases; bases unmatched to a gene: 4. The CDR3 has 14 amino acids, counting the end cysteine and phenylalanine. Only the CDR3 region is kept as DNA, spanning 42 bases read in frame from base 1. What the study reported, not specific to this receptor: Susac syndrome CD8+ repertoires showed clonal expansion, highest in CD8+ TEMRA cells and greater in clinically active than remitting patients. In the total CD8+ and CD8+ TEMRA repertoires, around 17 and five Susac-specific public clones, respectively, were identified. The number of individuals in the TCR sequencing and HLA analysis was acknowledged as relatively small.

Worth noting for this clonotype: What antigen it recognizes has not been identified. Base qualities are missing; no much larger clone stands one base away.

Peripheral blood CD8+ and CD4+ T cells from healthy donors, Susac syndrome patients and multiple sclerosis patients were profiled by high-throughput TCR beta sequencing. The Susac syndrome patients fulfilled recently defined diagnostic criteria for definite or probable disease. Bulk CD8+ and CD4+ T cells were purified magnetically by negative isolation, whereas CD8+ TEMRA cells were enriched by FACS. Blood was drawn into EDTA tubes, processed within 24 hours, and PBMCs were isolated by density gradient centrifugation. PBMCs intended for TCR sequencing were cryopreserved in liquid nitrogen and thawed later in a water bath at 37 degrees C. A purity of at least 90% was achieved for sorted or isolated CD4+, CD8+ and CD8+ TEMRA cells. RNA was extracted with the RNeasy kit and about 0.5 to 1 ug was reverse transcribed using random hexamers. The immunoSEQ multiplex PCR assay, covering 54 Vbeta and 13 Jbeta segments, was used to amplify TCR beta CDR3 regions. Bias from PCR amplification was corrected by using a synthetic template baseline for primer optimization and for computational correction. Regarding the original processing steps: Only productive sequences were kept, with reads annotated to V, D and J genes according to IMGT and analyzed in immunoSEQ Analyzer. Clonality was calculated as one minus the Shannon entropy normalized by log2 of the number of productive unique sequences. For each patient and control, public and private clones were evaluated among the 100 most prevalent clones. A clone was defined as Susac-specific if it was absent from the healthy and MS cohorts, from 1052 published viral clones and from other ImmuneACCESS disease sequences. TCRdb reran the public reads through fastp at Q25 and MiXCR, keeping productive beta chains. Identical CDR3 protein sequences are pooled into one entry, listed with their most common genes and DNA. What appears here as the V and J calls and clone size reflects TCRdb's work, not the paper's. The sample table holds 84,000 or so distinct CDR3 sequences, of which 94% were seen once. Jointly, the top ten make up roughly 1% of the sample.

This TCR was recovered from a human donor with Susac syndrome. The sequence is built from TRBV19 and TRBJ2-7; TRBD1 fits 7 bases in the junction. Sequencing input: CD8+ T cells from PBMCs. The sequence in DNA is TGTGCCAGTAGTATGAGGGGGCGAGCCTACGAGCAGTACTTC. Translated, this is CASSMRGRAYEQYF.